The 12 T cell receptor beta chains given below trace back to one sample, sequenced in a study of blood T cells in healthy people across ages. Primers used in a second PCR of roughly 7 to 12 cycles were a sample-barcoded 5' primer and a J-beta primer mix. TCRdb analysed the 5' RACE reads with MiXCR anew, one entry per CDR3 protein. The sample has roughly 640,000 distinct CDR3 sequences, approximately 30% seen once. The sample was blood. Receptors originate from a woman at least 80 years old in good health.

This clonotype has a count of ten or more. This chain links TRBV29-1 with TRBJ1-2; D not resolved. Trimming stripped 3 bases from V and 4 bases from J, with 9 bases between. The germline V gene has CDR1 SQVTM and CDR2 ANQGSEA. The CDR3 runs to 12 residues. The chain's CDR3 is CSVESGRYGYTF. Here the CDR3 DNA reads TGCAGCGTTGAGTCCGGACGCTATGGCTACACCTTC.

This clonotype was observed at least ten times. The chain links TRBV4-3 to TRBJ2-3; 9 nucleotides align to TRBD2. The CDR3 consists of 15 residues. After removal of 6 bases from V and 1 base from J, the junction contained 5 bases not matched to a gene. The germline V gene has CDR1 LGHNA and CDR2 YSLEER. CDR3 residues: CASSPRTSGTDTQYF. CDR3 DNA sequence: TGCGCCAGCAGTCCAAGGACTAGCGGCACAGATACGCAGTATTTT.

A note on this clonotype: A single base separates this from a much larger clone, so it may be a read error. This chain uses TRBV9 with TRBJ2-3; D may be TRBD1 or TRBD2 (5 bases each). The germline CDR1 and CDR2 sequences are SGDLS and YYNGEE. The V end lost 0 bases, the J end lost 0 bases, and 11 bases lay between the germline ends. This CDR3 spans 16 amino acids. CDR3 DNA: TGTGCCAGCAGCGTAGACCCGGGGACCAGCACAGATACGCAGTATTTT. The encoded protein is CASSVDPGTSTDTQYF. Variable domain in full (rest from reference TRBV9 and TRBJ2-3): DSGVTQTPKHLITATGQRVTLRCSPRSGDLSVYWYQQSLDQGLQFLIQYYNGEERAKGNILERFSAQQFPDLHSELNLSSLELGDSALYFCASSVDPGTSTDTQYFGPGTRLTVL.

Notes on this clonotype: This may be a read error: a much more frequent sequence differs by one nucleotide. V is TRBV20-1 and J is TRBJ2-3; D uncertain. Per germline, CDR1 DFQATT and CDR2 SNEGSKA (reference sequence). V was trimmed by 5 bases and J by 4 bases, leaving 7 bases between them. This CDR3 contains 11 residues. DNA of the CDR3: TGCAGTGCTTCCCGTTCAGATACGCAGTATTTT. Its protein product is CSASRSDTQYF.

The table lists this clonotype with a count of one. The gene calls are TRBV18 and TRBJ2-5; a weak D match, TRBD2 (6 bases). This CDR3 spans 16 amino acids. V dropped 2 bases and J dropped 6 bases, with 19 bases sitting between them. Germline values: CDR1 KGHSH, CDR2 LQKENI. CDR3 sequence: CASSPAAPGGGKTQYF. The DNA of the CDR3 is TGTGCCAGCTCACCAGCCGCCCCAGGAGGAGGGAAGACCCAGTACTTC.

A word on this clonotype: A much larger clone is a single base away; this may be a read error. The rearrangement uses TRBV3-1 and TRBJ2-1; D ambiguous. Germline loops: CDR1 LGHDT, CDR2 YNNKEL (reference sequence). Trimming pared 0 bases from V and 10 bases from J, leaving 19 bases between. This CDR3 comprises 16 residues. The CDR3 coding sequence is TGTGCCAGCAGCCAAGATCCAGACGTGATAAACTACGAGCAGTTCTTC. This gives the protein CASSQDPDVINYEQFF.

Of note for this clonotype: This may come from a read error, since a much larger clone is one base off. The chain combines TRBV18 with TRBJ2-1; perhaps D is TRBD1 or TRBD2 (5 bases each). The DNA end favors TRBJ2-7, so the J call may be wrong. The length of the CDR3 is 16 residues. Per germline, CDR1 KGHSH and CDR2 LQKENI. CDR3 amino acids: CASSPLREIPYNEQYF. In nucleotides, the CDR3 is TGTGCCAGCTCACCCCTCAGGGAGATACCCTACAATGAGCAGTACTTC.

This clonotype was seen ten or more times. The V gene is TRBV28, the J gene TRBJ2-3; 11 bases align to TRBD1. Germline loops: CDR1 MDHEN, CDR2 SYDVKM. The V segment lost 8 bases and the J segment 5 bases; nucleotides outside the gene matches: 9. This CDR3 is built from 15 residues. CDR3 nucleotides: TGTGCCAGCTCATGGACAGGGGGCGAGAGAGATACGCAGTATTTT. Amino acid sequence: CASSWTGGERDTQYF.

This clonotype was seen many times. The chain couples TRBV6-6 to TRBJ2-7; the match to TRBD1 covers 10 bases. This CDR3 contains 14 residues. Germline-derived CDR1 and CDR2 are MNHNY and SVGAGI (reference sequence). Trimming took 2 bases from V and 7 from J; bases not matched to a gene: 5. The CDR3 DNA is TGTGCCAGCAGTTACGGGGACAGGGGTGCAGAGCAGTACTTC. It yields the protein CASSYGDRGAEQYF.

This clonotype was observed many times. The rearrangement links TRBV7-9 to TRBJ2-1; 7 nucleotides match TRBD1. Germline V gene data show CDR1 as SEHNR and CDR2 as FQNEAQ (reference sequence). With 5 bases clipped from V and 6 bases from J, the junction kept 7 bases outside the gene matches. The CDR3 spans 14 residues. CDR3 loop: CASSERTGLNEQFF. CDR3 coding DNA: TGTGCCAGCAGCGAGCGGACAGGCCTCAATGAGCAGTTCTTC.

This clonotype was observed a few times. The J gene is TRBJ1-1, the V gene TRBV11-2; unclear D gene. Trimming cost V 1 base and J 5 bases, with 8 bases left between them. The CDR3 has 13 amino acids. Per germline, CDR1 SGHAT and CDR2 FQNNGV. CDR3 protein: CASSLGSGTEAFF. The CDR3 region has the DNA TGTGCCAGCAGCTTAGGTTCGGGGACTGAAGCTTTCTTT.

The genes are TRBV20-1 and TRBJ2-7, with a tentative D call TRBD2 (5 bases). CDR1 and CDR2 from the germline V gene are DFQATT and SNEGSKA (reference sequence). The V end lost 0 bases, the J end lost 0 bases, and 12 bases lay between the germline ends. This CDR3 has 15 residues. Written as DNA, the CDR3 is TGCAGTGCTAGAGATCCCCCTAGCAGCTCCTACGAGCAGTACTTC. Its translation is CSARDPPSSSYEQYF.